This T cell receptor (beta chain) emerged from a study of immune evolution from preneoplasia to lung adenocarcinoma. Macro-dissection enriched premalignant or tumor cells before nucleic acid extraction. This clone was counted once. Using immunoSEQ multiplex PCR, the repertoire was profiled, and TCRdb retains in-frame clones only, with some absent. The table has thousands of clones, approximately 79% seen once; the top ten hold around 8%. The CDR3 covers 15 residues. Deletions cut 6 bases from V and 3 bases from J, with 15 bases between. In germline, CDR1 is MNHEY, CDR2 SVGAGI. This clonotype was sampled from an older donor with lung adenocarcinoma. This chain connects TRBV6-5 to TRBJ2-1; possible D gene TRBD2, 5 bases. Sequencing used FFPE minimally invasive lung adenocarcinoma tissue. The CDR3 loop is CASSRTRTDYNEQFF. In DNA form, the CDR3 reads TGTGCCAGCAGCCGAACTAGGACCGACTACAATGAGCAGTTCTTC.